This T cell receptor beta chain was found in a study of T-cell reconstitution after alpha-beta-depleted transplantation in children. Preparation of the TCRbeta library used unique molecular identifiers. TCRdb analysed the PCR reads with MiXCR anew, one entry per CDR3 protein. The sample records over 400,000 distinct CDR3 sequences, approximately 13% being singletons. Germline V CDR1 and CDR2: SEHNR, FQNEAQ (reference sequence). This CDR3 has 14 amino acids. With 11 bases removed from V and 2 bases from J, the gap between germline ends came to 18 bases. The receptor was isolated from a human donor who donated a stem cell graft to a child with combined immunodeficiency. This specimen was PBMCs from the stem cell graft donor, taken from the stem cell graft. The J gene is TRBJ2-5, the V gene TRBV7-9; maybe TRBD2 (6 bases). The CDR3 bases are TGTGCCCACCCCCTGGCTAGCGCGCAAGAGACCCAGTACTTC. It yields the protein CAHPLASAQETQYF.